What follows describes a single TCR beta chain. Generated by immunoSEQ multiplex PCR, the TCRdb table keeps only in-frame clones and is missing some. The data contain about 610,000 clones, roughly 88% of them singletons. The junction had 16 bases not matched to a gene; V was cut back by 0 bases and J by 8 bases. This CDR3 region has 18 residues. Per germline, CDR1 SGHAT and CDR2 FQNNGV. This sample is drawn from a study of shared T cell receptors in the human thymus. This sample was also put to use in a study of human thymus T cells. According to that study: Having surgery to correct congenital heart defects, healthy Finnish infants acted as the donors. In corrective heart surgery, resections were taken, and these provided the thymus tissue. Thymic repertoires overlap heavily among unrelated individuals, related research has reported.

The chain is built from TRBV11-2 and TRBJ2-1; 7 nucleotides align to TRBD2. This clonotype originated in a boy less than two years old with a congenital heart defect. Sequenced material: thymocytes. In DNA form, the CDR3 reads TGTGCCAGCAGCTTAGAGCGTAGCGGGTTTAACCTCAAGGATGAGCAGTTCTTC. The encoded protein is CASSLERSGFNLKDEQFF. The variable domain in full, with the rest retrieved from reference TRBV11-2 and TRBJ2-1, is EAGVAQSPRYKIIEKRQSVAFWCNPISGHATLYWYQQILGQGPKLLIQFQNNGVVDDSQLPKDRFSAERLKGVDSTLKIQPAKLEDSAVYLCASSLERSGFNLKDEQFFGPGTRLTVL.